The clone carrying this T cell receptor beta chain occurred a few times. This sample was included in a study of regulatory T cells in long-lasting Graves disease. Time point specified: newly diagnosed GD, antithyroid drugs for less than 3 months. Making the TCR library involved RNA that had been extracted from PBMCs. Building the TCR beta libraries relied on iRepertoire HTBI primers, and CDR3 regions underwent Arm-PCR. TCRdb used MiXCR to reprocess the multiplex PCR reads, holding one entry per CDR3 protein. The sample shows 400,000 to 500,000 distinct CDR3 sequences, roughly 15% of them seen only once. The CDR3 covers 11 residues. CDR1 is SQVTM and CDR2 is ANQGSEA in the germline V gene. Between the trimmed V and J ends, which lost 4 bases and 4 bases, there was a span of 4 bases. These data also featured in a second study, about T cells in Graves' hyperthyroidism and ophthalmopathy. From that report: Clonotypes that were expanded in thyroid above 0.001 mostly appeared in blood too.

The source of this sequence is a young woman with Graves disease. V is TRBV29-1 and J is TRBJ2-2; D gene unclear. The specimen was peripheral blood mononuclear cells (PBMCs), collected at new diagnosis, from a patient treated with antithyroid drugs. The CDR3 sequence is CSVGFTGELFF. The CDR3 nucleotides are TGCAGCGTTGGTTTCACCGGGGAGCTGTTTTTT.